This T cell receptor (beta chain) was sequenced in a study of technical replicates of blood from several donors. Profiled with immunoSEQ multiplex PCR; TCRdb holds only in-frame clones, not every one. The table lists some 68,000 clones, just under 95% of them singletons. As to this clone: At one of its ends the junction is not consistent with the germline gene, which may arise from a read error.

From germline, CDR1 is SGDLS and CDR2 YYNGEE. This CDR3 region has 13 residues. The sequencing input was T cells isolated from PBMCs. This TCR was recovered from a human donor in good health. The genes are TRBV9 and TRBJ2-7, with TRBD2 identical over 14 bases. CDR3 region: CASSAGTSGSMDF. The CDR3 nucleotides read TGTGCCAGCAGCGCCGGGACTAGCGGGAGTATGGACTTC.